This TCR beta chain was retrieved from a study of T-cell reconstitution after alpha-beta-depleted transplantation in children. TCRbeta library construction was performed incorporating unique molecular identifiers. TCRdb fed the PCR reads into MiXCR, producing one record per CDR3 protein. The table records under 850,000 distinct CDR3 sequences, around 13% of them present only once. Findings and limits, study-wide: There were reportedly several hundred expanded graft clones from which alpha-beta T cells came about two months after transplant. Newly produced T cells mostly accounted for T-cell counts and diversity one year post-transplant. Several patients had high TCRbeta diversity at day 60; it came from surviving recipient T cells and thymic progenitors.

For this clonotype: Its antigen is as yet unknown.

This specimen consisted of PBMCs, obtained before TCRalphabeta/CD19-depleted stem cell transplant. The receptor's source is a girl aged 2 to 10 with congenital amegakaryocytic thrombocytopenia, due to receive a stem cell transplant.

CDR3 nucleotide sequence: TGTGCCAGCAGCTTGTTTTTAGCCAAGAACAATGAGCAGTTCTTC. Its protein product is CASSLFLAKNNEQFF. The rearrangement links TRBV5-5 to TRBJ2-1, with D unresolved. The germline CDR1 and CDR2 sequences are SGHKS and YYEKEE (reference sequence). V was clipped by 1 base and J by 5 bases, with 13 bases between them. This CDR3 region has 15 residues.